The next 3 T cell receptor beta chains were all read from a single sample in a study of CD8 T cells in Susac syndrome. Random hexamers served to reverse transcribe roughly 0.5 to 1 ug RNA. TCRdb passed the immunoSEQ multiplex PCR reads through MiXCR, listing each CDR3 protein once. The sample yields approximately 100,000 distinct CDR3 sequences, roughly 95% seen once. The specimen sequenced was CD8+ T cells from PBMCs. These receptors were taken from a human donor with Susac syndrome.

This clonotype was counted once. The DNA of the CDR3 is TGTGCCAGCAGTCCAGACAGGGAAAAACTGTTTTTT. It translates to CASSPDREKLFF. The rearrangement joins TRBV12-3 or TRBV12-4 to TRBJ1-4; tentative D call: TRBD1 (6 bases). Trimming took off 5 bases at V and 8 bases at J, with 9 bases between the two ends. The CDR3 sequence is 12 residues long.

The chain uses TRBV3-1 and TRBJ2-7; the match to TRBD2 covers 7 bases. In germline, CDR1 is LGHDT, CDR2 YNNKEL (reference sequence). The J segment lost 6 bases and the V segment lost 0 bases, leaving 5 bases of the junction unmatched. The CDR3 runs to 14 residues. The CDR3 DNA reads as TGTGCCAGCAGCCAAGATCGTCTAGCGGCCGAGCAGTACTTC. This gives the protein CASSQDRLAAEQYF.

The V and J genes are TRBV30 and TRBJ1-2; D perhaps matches TRBD1 (5 bases). This CDR3 is built from 18 residues. The germline CDR1 and CDR2 sequences are GTSNPN and SVGIG (reference sequence). V was shortened by 0 bases and J by 2 bases, with 22 bases between the two germline ends. The CDR3 DNA reads TGTGCCTGGAGTGTATGGGTCGGACAAGCGGCGCCCAACTATGGCTACACCTTC. This encodes CAWSVWVGQAAPNYGYTF.